This TCR beta chain was sequenced for a study of blood T cell repertoires in COVID-19. Looking at the study overall: Sites in the United States, Italy and Spain provided acute and convalescent COVID-19 samples.

The CDR3 length is 15 residues. The germline CDR1 and CDR2 sequences are SNHLY and FYNNEI. The J segment lost 4 bases and the V segment lost 2 bases, leaving 6 bases of the junction unmatched. The assay was immunoSEQ multiplex PCR, and TCRdb's table has in-frame clones only and misses some. Here the sample spans 80,000 or so clones, about 80% being singletons. In its sample, this clone was seen a few times. This rearrangement joins TRBV2 to TRBJ1-1, with 8 nucleotides matching TRBD1. This TCR was sampled from a man between 45 and 60 years old with active or convalescent COVID-19. The specimen sequenced was peripheral blood. CDR3 nucleotides: TGTGCCAGCAGTGAATTTCAGGGGGCGGGCACTGAAGCTTTCTTT. This translates into CASSEFQGAGTEAFF. Full variable domain (rest looked up from reference TRBV2 and TRBJ1-1): EPEVTQTPSHQVTQMGQEVILRCVPISNHLYFYWYRQILGQKVEFLVSFYNNEISEKSEIFDDQFSVERPDGSNFTLKIRSTKLEDSAMYFCASSEFQGAGTEAFFGQGTRLTVV.